This T cell receptor beta chain was captured by sequencing in a study of shared clonotypes between healthy human individuals. As for the study in general: CD8 memory received one plate per donor, CD8 naive two, CD4 memory three and CD4 naive three.

Produced via immunoSEQ multiplex PCR; TCRdb's table is partial and in-frame only. The table includes about 2.4 million clones, approximately 94% detected once. CD45RA-negative memory and CD45RA+ naive subsets were split from the CD4+ cells. The clonotype comes from a man younger than 30 in good health. Sequenced input: naive CD4+ T cells sorted from blood. Described subset: CD45RA+ positively selected.

In DNA form, the CDR3 reads TGTGCCAGCAGCTTAGACAGTGTCCTTAAAAACATTCAGTACTTC. The encoded protein is CASSLDSVLKNIQYF. V usage is TRBV2 and J usage is TRBJ2-4; a weak D match, TRBD1 (5 bases). Trimming left V 6 bases short and J 4 bases short, with 16 bases between. The CDR3 has 15 amino acids. Germline loops: CDR1 SNHLY, CDR2 FYNNEI.